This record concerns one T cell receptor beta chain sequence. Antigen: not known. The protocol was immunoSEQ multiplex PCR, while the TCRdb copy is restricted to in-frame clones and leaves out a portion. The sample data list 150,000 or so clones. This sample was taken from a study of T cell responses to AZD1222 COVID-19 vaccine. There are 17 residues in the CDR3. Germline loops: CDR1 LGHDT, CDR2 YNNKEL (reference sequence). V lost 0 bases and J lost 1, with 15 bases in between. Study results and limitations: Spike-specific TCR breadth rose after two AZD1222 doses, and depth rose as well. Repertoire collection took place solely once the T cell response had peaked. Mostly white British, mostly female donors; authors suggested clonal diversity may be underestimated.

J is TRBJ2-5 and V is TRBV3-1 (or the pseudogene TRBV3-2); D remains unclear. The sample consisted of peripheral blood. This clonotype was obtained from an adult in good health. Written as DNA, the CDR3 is TGTGCCAGCAGCCAAGATCCGGTAGCCGGTAGCCAAGAGACCCAGTACTTC. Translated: CASSQDPVAGSQETQYF.